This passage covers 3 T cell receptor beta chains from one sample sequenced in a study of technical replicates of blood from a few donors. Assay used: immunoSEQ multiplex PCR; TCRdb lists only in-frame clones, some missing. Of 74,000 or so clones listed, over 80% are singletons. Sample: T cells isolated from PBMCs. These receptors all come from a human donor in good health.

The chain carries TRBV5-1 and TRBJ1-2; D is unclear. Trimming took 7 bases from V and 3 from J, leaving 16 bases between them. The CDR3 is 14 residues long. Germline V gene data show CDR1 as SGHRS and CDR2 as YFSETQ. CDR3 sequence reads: CASGSRGVDYGYTF. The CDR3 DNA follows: TGCGCCAGCGGATCTCGCGGGGTGGACTATGGCTACACCTTC.

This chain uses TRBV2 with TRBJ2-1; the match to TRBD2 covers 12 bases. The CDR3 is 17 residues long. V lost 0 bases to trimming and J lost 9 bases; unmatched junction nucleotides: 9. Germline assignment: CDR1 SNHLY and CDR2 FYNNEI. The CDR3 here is CASSEALHGLAGLEQFF. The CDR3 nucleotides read TGTGCCAGCAGTGAAGCGCTTCACGGACTAGCGGGGCTTGAGCAGTTCTTC.

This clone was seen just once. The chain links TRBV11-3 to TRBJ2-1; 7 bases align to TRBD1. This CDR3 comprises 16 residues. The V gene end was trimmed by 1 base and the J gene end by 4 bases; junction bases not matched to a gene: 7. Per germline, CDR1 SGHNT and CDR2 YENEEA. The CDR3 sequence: CASSLGRDSQYNEQFF. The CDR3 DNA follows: TGTGCCAGCAGCTTAGGCCGGGACAGTCAATACAATGAGCAGTTCTTC.